These 28 T cell receptor beta chains originate from one sample sequenced in a study of blood T cell repertoires in COVID-19. Generated by immunoSEQ multiplex PCR, the TCRdb table keeps only in-frame clones and is missing some. The sample has under 250,000 clones, approximately 85% seen once. What was sequenced was peripheral blood. The receptors were sampled from a man between 50 and 59 years old with COVID-19, enrolled during active disease.

This clone was counted once. This chain uses TRBV5-1 with TRBJ2-1; TRBD1 aligns across 10 bases. The CDR3 spans 14 residues. The V segment lost 5 bases and the J segment 7 bases; nucleotides outside the gene matches: 6. CDR1 and CDR2 from the germline V gene are SGHRS and YFSETQ. The CDR3 is CASRGTGVENEQFF. The CDR3 DNA reads as TGCGCCAGCAGAGGGACAGGGGTTGAAAATGAGCAGTTCTTC.

This rearrangement joins TRBV7-9 to TRBJ2-1, with D maybe TRBD1 (5 bases). CDR1 and CDR2 (germline): SEHNR, FQNEAQ (reference sequence). V gave up 5 bases and J gave up 3 bases, with 8 bases separating them. The CDR3 is 13 residues long. CDR3 nucleotides: TGTGCCAGCAGCCAAGACAGCTACAATGAGCAGTTCTTC. It codes for CASSQDSYNEQFF.

This clone was seen only a few times. The genes are TRBV15 and TRBJ2-7; D might be TRBD1 (5 bases). The CDR3 length is 13 residues. CDR1 LNHNV and CDR2 YYDKDF come from the germline V gene (reference sequence). Trimming removed 0 bases from V and 7 bases from J, with 10 bases in between. The CDR3 bases are TGTGCCACCAGCAGAGAGCTAGGGGTTGAGCAGTACTTC. Translating gives CATSRELGVEQYF.

This clone was seen once. CDR3 region: CATKLEDSMNTEAFF. CDR3 in DNA: TGTGCCACCAAGTTAGAAGACAGCATGAACACTGAAGCTTTCTTT. The rearrangement links TRBV6-4 to TRBJ1-1; D is perhaps TRBD1 (5 bases). Germline CDR1 reads MRHNA; CDR2 reads SNTAGT. V lost 10 bases, J lost 0 bases, and 18 bases lay in between. The CDR3 totals 15 residues.

A few counts support this clone. The chain carries TRBV2 and TRBJ1-5; 7 positions agree with TRBD1. This CDR3 has 15 residues. CDR1 is SNHLY, CDR2 FYNNEI, per germline. V dropped 5 bases and J dropped 4; count of bases not matched to a gene: 8. The CDR3 DNA follows: TGTGCCAGCAGTCGGCAGGGGGGTGGAAATCAGCCCCAGCATTTT. Amino acids: CASSRQGGGNQPQHF.

This clone has just one count. The V gene is TRBV5-1, the J gene TRBJ2-7; D remains unclear. There are 13 residues in the CDR3. Trimming removed 4 bases from V and 3 bases from J, with 11 bases in between. Germline V gene lookup returns CDR1 SGHRS and CDR2 YFSETQ. The CDR3 bases are TGCGCCAGCAGCCCGCTAACCGACTACGAGCAGTACTTC. This gives the protein CASSPLTDYEQYF.

V usage is TRBV2 and J usage is TRBJ2-4; no definite D call. The CDR3 is made up of 11 amino acids. Looked up from germline, CDR1 is SNHLY and CDR2 is FYNNEI. V lost 5 bases and J 7 bases, leaving 6 bases between the germline ends. CDR3 nucleotide sequence: TGTGCCAGCAGTATACGGAACATTCAGTACTTC. It encodes CASSIRNIQYF.

V usage is TRBV19 and J usage is TRBJ2-7; 7 bases are a match to TRBD1. CDR1 is LNHDA and CDR2 is SQIVND in the germline V gene (reference sequence). The J segment lost 0 bases and the V segment lost 6 bases, leaving 2 bases of the junction unmatched. The CDR3 length is 13 residues. CDR3 amino acids: CASRGQSSYEQYF. The CDR3 nucleotides read TGTGCCAGTAGGGGACAGAGCTCCTACGAGCAGTACTTC. The full variable domain, completed using reference TRBV19 and TRBJ2-7, is DGGITQSPKYLFRKEGQNVTLSCEQNLNHDAMYWYRQDPGQGLRLIYYSQIVNDFQKGDIAEGYSVSREKKESFPLTVTSAQKNPTAFYLCASRGQSSYEQYFGPGTRLTVT.

The V gene is TRBV19, the J gene TRBJ2-5; 11 nucleotides align to TRBD2. Germline values: CDR1 LNHDA, CDR2 SQIVND (reference sequence). The CDR3 has 16 residues. The J segment lost 5 bases and the V segment lost 5 bases, leaving 10 bases of the junction unmatched. CDR3 in DNA: TGTGCCAGTAGTTCCGTTGTAGCGGGGGGGCCGGAGACCCAGTACTTC. This gives the protein CASSSVVAGGPETQYF.

The V call is TRBV23-1, the J call TRBJ1-3; D uncertain. TRBV23-1 is given ORF status, its function remaining uncertain. Trimming removed 4 bases at V and 2 bases at J, with 6 bases between. The CDR3 is 13 amino acids. The CDR3 loop reads CASSLPAGNTIYF. The CDR3, as DNA: TGCGCCAGCAGTCTCCCAGCTGGAAACACCATATATTTT.

The rearrangement joins TRBV4-1 to TRBJ1-2, with D perhaps TRBD1 (5 bases). There are 17 residues in the CDR3. Trimming left V 0 bases short and J 1 base short, with 15 bases between. The germline CDR1 and CDR2 sequences are MGHRA and YSYEKL. The CDR3 sequence: CASSQEIRKGINYGYTF. The DNA for the CDR3 is TGCGCCAGCAGCCAAGAAATCCGGAAGGGGATTAACTATGGCTACACCTTC.

This chain joins TRBV6-5 and TRBJ2-7, with D perhaps TRBD1 (5 bases). CDR1 and CDR2 from the germline V gene are MNHEY and SVGAGI. Trimming pared 0 bases from V and 2 bases from J, leaving 11 bases between. The CDR3 spans 15 residues. CDR3: CASSYSGAVTYEQYF. CDR3 DNA sequence: TGTGCCAGCAGTTACTCAGGGGCAGTCACCTACGAGCAGTACTTC.

This rearrangement joins TRBV27 to TRBJ2-7, with a tentative D call TRBD2 (6 bases). This CDR3 is 14 amino acids long. V lost 5 bases, J lost 2 bases, and 13 bases lay in between. Germline CDR1 and CDR2: MNHEY and SMNVEV (reference sequence). CDR3 bases: TGTGCCAGCAGTCGAGGAGGGCTTCCCTACGAGCAGTACTTC. Protein: CASSRGGLPYEQYF.

The gene calls are TRBV19 and TRBJ1-2; maybe TRBD1 (5 bases). The CDR3 consists of 14 residues. The germline CDR1 and CDR2 sequences are LNHDA and SQIVND (reference sequence). Deletions cut 4 bases from V and 12 bases from J, with 21 bases between. CDR3 DNA: TGTGCCAGTAGTACACTTGGAGCAGGGATCCCTAACACCTTC. Translating gives CASSTLGAGIPNTF.

The chain combines TRBV4-3 with TRBJ2-3; possibly TRBD2 for D (8 bases). In germline, CDR1 is LGHNA, CDR2 YSLEER. V was shortened by 0 bases and J by 1 base, with 14 bases between the two germline ends. The CDR3 is 17 residues long. The chain's CDR3 is CASSQDGRGRGTDTQYF. The CDR3 DNA is TGCGCCAGCAGCCAAGACGGGAGGGGGCGGGGCACAGATACGCAGTATTTT.

The CDR3 loop is CASSLITGILDTQYF. The CDR3 bases are TGTGCCAGCAGCTTAATTACAGGGATTCTAGATACGCAGTATTTT. This chain uses TRBV5-4 with TRBJ2-3, with D possibly TRBD1 on 6 matching bases. This CDR3 comprises 15 residues. Trimming took off 2 bases at V and 5 bases at J, with 15 bases between the two ends. Per the germline V gene, CDR1 is SGHNT and CDR2 is YYREEE (reference sequence). Complete variable domain (other parts from reference TRBV5-4 and TRBJ2-3): ETGVTQSPTHLIKTRGQQVTLRCSSQSGHNTVSWYQQALGQGPQFIFQYYREEENGRGNFPPRFSGLQFPNYSSELNVNALELDDSALYLCASSLITGILDTQYFGPGTRLTVL.

The rearrangement uses TRBV29-1 and TRBJ1-5; D might be TRBD1 (5 bases). Germline CDR1 reads SQVTM; CDR2 reads ANQGSEA. The CDR3 spans 15 residues. Trimming shortened V by 7 bases and J by 0 bases, and 16 bases separated the two germline ends. CDR3 sequence reads: CSALTTENSNQPQHF. DNA for the CDR3: TGCAGCGCCCTCACGACAGAAAATAGCAATCAGCCCCAGCATTTT.

This chain uses TRBV28 with TRBJ1-6, with D maybe TRBD1 (6 bases). The CDR3 extends over 12 amino acids. The germline V and J ends were trimmed by 5 bases and 11 bases, with 10 bases remaining between them. In germline, CDR1 is MDHEN, CDR2 SYDVKM. The CDR3 nucleotides read TGTGCCAGCAGTCTAGCAGGGGCACCCCTCCACTTT. This sequence encodes CASSLAGAPLHF.

The genes are TRBV27 and TRBJ1-4; 9 nucleotides agree with TRBD1. Germline CDR1 is MNHEY and CDR2 is SMNVEV (reference sequence). The CDR3 length is 15 residues. The V segment lost 5 bases and the J segment 7 bases; nucleotides outside the gene matches: 8. The DNA of the CDR3 is TGTGCCAGCAGTATCACAACAGGGGGCGTTGAAAAACTGTTTTTT. It codes for CASSITTGGVEKLFF. The full variable domain, in which reference TRBV27 and TRBJ1-4 provide the parts outside the CDR3, is EAQVTQNPRYLITVTGKKLTVTCSQNMNHEYMSWYRQDPGLGLRQIYYSMNVEVTDKGDVPEGYKVSRKEKRNFPLILESPSPNQTSLYFCASSITTGGVEKLFFGSGTQLSVL.

This sequence joins TRBV6-5 and TRBJ1-5; a weak D match, TRBD1 (6 bases). The CDR3 has 13 residues. Germline V gene data show CDR1 as MNHEY and CDR2 as SVGAGI. The V end lost 8 bases, the J end lost 6 bases, and 14 bases lay between the germline ends. For the CDR3, the DNA is TGTGCCAGCGGACCGACAGGATCTCAGCCCCAGCATTTT. It codes for CASGPTGSQPQHF.

The rearrangement uses TRBV3-1 (or the pseudogene TRBV3-2) and TRBJ1-4; D might be TRBD1 (6 bases). With 3 bases removed from V and 5 bases from J, the gap between germline ends came to 13 bases. The CDR3 has 15 residues. CDR1 and CDR2 (germline): LGHDT, YNNKEL (reference sequence). CDR3 in DNA: TGTGCCAGCAGCCATCTCCGGGACACCAATGAAAAACTGTTTTTT. This encodes CASSHLRDTNEKLFF.

The rearrangement links TRBV7-6 to TRBJ2-3, with D maybe TRBD2 (5 bases). The CDR3 length is 12 residues. The V and J ends lost 5 bases and 9 bases respectively, with 12 bases between them. Germline CDR1 SGHVS, CDR2 FNYEAQ. CDR3: CASSAPPGTQYF. DNA for the CDR3: TGTGCCAGCAGCGCCCCACCGGGGACGCAGTATTTT.

The V call is TRBV27, the J call TRBJ2-2; a weak D match, TRBD2 (5 bases). Trimming stripped 2 bases from V and 6 bases from J, with 13 bases between. Germline CDR1 MNHEY, CDR2 SMNVEV (reference sequence). The CDR3 has 15 residues. CDR3 region: CASSLRAHGAGELFF. In DNA, the CDR3 is TGTGCCAGCAGTTTACGGGCTCACGGGGCCGGGGAGCTGTTTTTT.

This chain links TRBV5-4 with TRBJ2-7, with 10 positions matching TRBD1. Germline loops: CDR1 SGHNT, CDR2 YYREEE (reference sequence). The trim removed 4 bases at V and 6 bases at J, leaving 7 bases unmatched. The CDR3 sequence is 14 residues long. CDR3 loop: CASSTAGTGVEQYF. CDR3 coding DNA: TGTGCCAGCAGCACCGCCGGGACAGGGGTCGAGCAGTACTTC.

The J gene is TRBJ2-1, the V gene TRBV20-1; 8 bases are shared with TRBD2. The CDR3 spans 14 residues. Germline-derived CDR1 and CDR2 are DFQATT and SNEGSKA (reference sequence). J lost 6 bases, V lost 3 bases, and 7 bases had no gene match. The CDR3 reads CSASWRGALNEQFF. The CDR3 DNA sequence: TGCAGTGCTAGTTGGCGGGGGGCCCTCAATGAGCAGTTCTTC.

This chain uses TRBV7-8 with TRBJ1-4, with D possibly matching TRBD1 (6 bases). The V and J ends lost 4 bases and 8 bases respectively, with 23 bases between them. Germline values: CDR1 SGHVS, CDR2 FQNEAQ. The CDR3 is made up of 17 amino acids. CDR3 sequence reads: CASSSKFSNTGNEKLFF. The CDR3 DNA follows: TGTGCCAGCAGCTCAAAGTTTTCGAATACAGGGAACGAAAAACTGTTTTTT.

This clone has a handful of counts. This rearrangement joins TRBV30 to TRBJ1-2, with D maybe TRBD1 (6 bases). V was shortened by 2 bases and J by 7 bases, with 20 bases between the two germline ends. Germline-derived CDR1 and CDR2 are GTSNPN and SVGIG (reference sequence). There are 15 residues in the CDR3. CDR3 DNA: TGTGCCTGGAGTCCGCGCAGGGGTTATTTGGTTGGCTACACCTTC. Its translation: CAWSPRRGYLVGYTF.

V usage is TRBV5-4 and J usage is TRBJ2-6, with D tentatively TRBD2 (5 bases). In germline, CDR1 is SGHNT, CDR2 YYREEE (reference sequence). The CDR3 spans 16 residues. Trimming removed 4 bases at V and 2 bases at J, with 13 bases between. The CDR3 DNA reads as TGTGCCAGCAGCCAACTAGTGTTAGCTGGGGCCAACGTCCTGACTTTC. The encoded protein is CASSQLVLAGANVLTF. The full variable domain, rest sourced from reference TRBV5-4 and TRBJ2-6, is ETGVTQSPTHLIKTRGQQVTLRCSSQSGHNTVSWYQQALGQGPQFIFQYYREEENGRGNFPPRFSGLQFPNYSSELNVNALELDDSALYLCASSQLVLAGANVLTFGAGSRLTVL.